What follows describes a single TCR beta chain. The antigen is unknown. This sample was taken from a study of T cell responses to AZD1222 COVID-19 vaccine. Turning to the study itself: Second doses that came at about 4 or about 12 weeks were put together.

TCRdb's table, derived via immunoSEQ multiplex PCR, lists solely in-frame clones and lacks some. Of about 100,000 clones listed, 88% are singletons. General study points: Donors skewed white British and female; clonal diversity was possibly underestimated. Repertoire samples came only from after the peak T cell response. Spike-specific TCR breadth and depth went up after people got two AZD1222 doses.

The sample was peripheral blood, taken on day 0 of AZD1222 vaccination. The receptor was derived from an adult in good health.

CDR3 in DNA: TGTGCCAGTCGGGGTAGGTACGAAGCTTTCTTT. This sequence encodes CASRGRYEAFF. The gene calls are TRBV7-9 and TRBJ1-1; D not certain. The V end lost 9 bases, the J end lost 8 bases, and 13 bases lay between the germline ends. This CDR3 has 11 amino acids. From germline, CDR1 is SEHNR and CDR2 FQNEAQ (reference sequence). The full variable domain, rest sourced from reference TRBV7-9 and TRBJ1-1, is DTGVSQNPRHKITKRGQNVTFRCDPISEHNRLYWYRQTLGQGPEFLTYFQNEAQLEKSRLLSDRFSAERPKGSFSTLEIQRTEQGDSAMYLCASRGRYEAFFGQGTRLTVV.